The TCR beta chain described here comes from a study of shared clonotypes between healthy human individuals. Study-level findings and limits: Roughly 5% of naive CD4 clonotypes were common to several donors.

Several immunoSEQ plates held equal portions of the genomic DNA taken from each subset. Assay used: immunoSEQ multiplex PCR; TCRdb lists only in-frame clones, some missing. The data hold 2 million to 2.5 million clones, with approximately 94% observed a single time. This CDR3 contains 14 residues. Germline CDR1 is SGHVS and CDR2 is FQNEAQ. The V end lost 5 bases, the J end lost 3 bases, and 11 bases lay between the germline ends. Each sample came from a Caucasian adult donor living in Nashville, Tennessee. In the case of this clone: Its antigen is not known.

The origin of this receptor is a man aged 18 to 30 in good health. The chain joins TRBV7-8 to TRBJ2-1; no clear D. Sequenced sample: naive CD4+ T cells sorted from blood. Indicated subset: CD45RA+ positively selected. The CDR3 DNA reads TGTGCCAGCAGCCACCAGTTCAGCTACAATGAGCAGTTCTTC. Protein: CASSHQFSYNEQFF.